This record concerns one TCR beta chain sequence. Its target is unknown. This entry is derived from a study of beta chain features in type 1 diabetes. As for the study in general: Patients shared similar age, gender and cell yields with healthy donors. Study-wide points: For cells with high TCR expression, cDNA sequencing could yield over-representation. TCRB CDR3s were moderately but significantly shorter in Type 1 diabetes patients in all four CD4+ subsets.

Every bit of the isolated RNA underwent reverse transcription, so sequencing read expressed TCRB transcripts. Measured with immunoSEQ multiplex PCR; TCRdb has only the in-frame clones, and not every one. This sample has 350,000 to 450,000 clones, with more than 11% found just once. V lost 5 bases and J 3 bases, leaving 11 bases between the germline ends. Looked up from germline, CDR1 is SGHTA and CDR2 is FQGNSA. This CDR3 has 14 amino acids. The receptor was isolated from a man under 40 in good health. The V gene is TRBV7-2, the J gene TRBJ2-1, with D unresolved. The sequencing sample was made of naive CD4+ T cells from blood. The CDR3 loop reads CASSTPGGYNEQFF. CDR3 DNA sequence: TGTGCCAGCAGCACCCCGGGTGGCTACAATGAGCAGTTCTTC.